This TCR beta chain was recorded in a study of PD-1 blockade in mismatch repair-deficient tumors. Only in-frame clones appear in the TCRdb table, and some are missing; sequencing was by immunoSEQ multiplex PCR. The sample has 90,000 to 120,000 clones, 82% seen once. Study results and limitations: Rapid post-treatment expansion, then contraction, generally preceding radiologic response, marked tumor-resident clones.

On this clone itself: Its antigen is undetermined.

This sequence originates from an adult with mismatch repair-deficient cancer. Specimen: peripheral blood, collected roughly 35 weeks after starting pembrolizumab.

The CDR3 DNA follows: TGTGCCAGCAGTTCCCAGACTCAGGGAGATACGCAGTATTTT. As protein: CASSSQTQGDTQYF. The V and J genes are TRBV2 and TRBJ2-3, with D perhaps TRBD1 (5 bases). Per germline, CDR1 SNHLY and CDR2 FYNNEI. Trimming took off 5 bases at V and 5 bases at J, with 14 bases between the two ends. This CDR3 comprises 14 residues.